What follows is one T cell receptor beta chain and its context. The V segment lost 4 bases and the J segment 6 bases; nucleotides outside the gene matches: 9. The germline gives CDR1 MGHRA, CDR2 YSYEKL. The CDR3 loop spans 15 amino acids. The data derive from a study of CD8 T cells in Susac syndrome. Random hexamers primed reverse transcription of about 0.5 to 1 ug RNA. One entry per CDR3 protein results from TCRdb running MiXCR on the immunoSEQ multiplex PCR reads. This sample carries fewer than 150,000 distinct CDR3 sequences, around 91% of them seen once, and the ten largest clones take about 0.25%.

Sequences were obtained from CD8+ T cells from PBMCs. The V call is TRBV4-1, the J call TRBJ2-1; 7 bases are a match to TRBD2. The TCR originated in a human donor with multiple sclerosis. The CDR3 loop reads CASSLSSGPFNEQFF. CDR3 coding DNA: TGCGCCAGCAGCCTGAGTAGCGGGCCCTTCAATGAGCAGTTCTTC.